Reported below is one T cell receptor (beta chain). The junction had 8 bases not matched to a gene; V was cut back by 2 bases and J by 8 bases. The CDR3 is made up of 15 amino acids. Germline assignment: CDR1 MNHEY and CDR2 SMNVEV (reference sequence). These data belong to a study of blood T cell repertoires in COVID-19. On the study more broadly: PBMCs, B-cell-depleted T cells, or T cells were the source of the cDNA or gDNA that made up the material.

Original analysis: Amplification of reference gene primers provided the estimated nucleated cell counts. TCRdb's table, derived via immunoSEQ multiplex PCR, lists solely in-frame clones and lacks some. The D gene and trimming were derived from the DNA, and the V and J assignments and clone size from that table. The sample holds some 270,000 clones; roughly 85% are singletons and the top ten take roughly 9.6%. The TCR was taken from a woman aged 65 to 85 with acute or convalescent COVID-19. This chain connects TRBV27 to TRBJ1-4; 7 nucleotides line up with TRBD1. The sequencing sample was made of peripheral blood. The chain's CDR3 is CASSLDWTGREKLFF. The DNA of the CDR3 is TGTGCCAGCAGTTTAGATTGGACAGGAAGGGAAAAACTGTTTTTT.